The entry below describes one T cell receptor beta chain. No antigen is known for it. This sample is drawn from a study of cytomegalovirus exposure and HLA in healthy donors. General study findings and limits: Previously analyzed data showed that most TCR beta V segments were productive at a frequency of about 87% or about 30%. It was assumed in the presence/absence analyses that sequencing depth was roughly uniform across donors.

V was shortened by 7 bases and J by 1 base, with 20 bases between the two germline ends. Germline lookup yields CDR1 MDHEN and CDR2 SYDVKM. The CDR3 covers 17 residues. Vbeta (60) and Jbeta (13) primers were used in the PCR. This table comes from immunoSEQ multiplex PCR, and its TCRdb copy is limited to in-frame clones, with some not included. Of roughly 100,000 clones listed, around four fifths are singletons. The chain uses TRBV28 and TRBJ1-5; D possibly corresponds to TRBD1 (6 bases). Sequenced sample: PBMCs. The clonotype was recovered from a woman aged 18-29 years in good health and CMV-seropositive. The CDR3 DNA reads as TGTGCCAGCATTTGGGTAGGGGGTATGCGGAGCAATCAGCCCCAGCATTTT. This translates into CASIWVGGMRSNQPQHF.